This T cell receptor (beta chain) was profiled in a study of blood T cells in healthy people across ages. The V end was cut by 2 bases, the J end by 2 bases, with 15 bases between. Germline V CDR1 and CDR2: SGHTA, FQGNSA. CDR3 length equals 16 residues. Primers used in a second PCR of about 6 to 11 cycles were a sample-barcoded 5' primer and a J-beta primer mix. Each CDR3 protein is one row after TCRdb ran MiXCR on the 5' RACE reads. The profile covers fewer than 950,000 distinct CDR3 sequences, with 40% to 65% appearing a single time and approximately 40% taken by the ten largest. This clonotype was obtained from an elderly man in good health. Material: blood. The chain joins TRBV7-2 to TRBJ1-1; possible D gene TRBD1, 6 bases. This CDR3 reads CASSLRQVRRNTEAFF. The CDR3 nucleotides read TGTGCCAGCAGCTTACGACAGGTCCGGCGAAACACTGAAGCTTTCTTT.